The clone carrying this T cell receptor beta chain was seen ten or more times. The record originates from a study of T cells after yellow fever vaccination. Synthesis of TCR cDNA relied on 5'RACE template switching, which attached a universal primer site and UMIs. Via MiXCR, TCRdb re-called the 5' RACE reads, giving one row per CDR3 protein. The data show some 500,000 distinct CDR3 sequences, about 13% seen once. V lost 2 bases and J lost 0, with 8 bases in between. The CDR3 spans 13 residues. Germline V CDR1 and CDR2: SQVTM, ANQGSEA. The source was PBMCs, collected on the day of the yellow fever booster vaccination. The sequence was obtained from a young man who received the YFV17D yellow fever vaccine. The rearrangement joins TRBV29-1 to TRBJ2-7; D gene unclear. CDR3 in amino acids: CSVESPGSYEQYF. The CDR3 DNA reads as TGCAGCGTTGAAAGCCCAGGCTCCTACGAGCAGTACTTC.